This T cell receptor (beta chain) originates from a study of pediatric ulcerative colitis. The CDR3 has 19 residues. The V gene lost 0 bases and the J gene lost 1 base, with 19 bases spanning the gap. The germline gives CDR1 SEHNR, CDR2 FQNEAQ (reference sequence). In its sample, this clone is medium-sized (0.01 to 0.1%). Sequenced by immunoSEQ multiplex PCR; TCRdb stores in-frame clones only, minus some. The sample carries 37,000 or so clones, over 65% recorded once. This TCR was recovered from a girl under 18 with moderate ulcerative colitis. Sequencing input: blood. The chain is built from TRBV7-9 and TRBJ1-5; tentatively, D is TRBD1 (5 bases). CDR3 protein: CASSLAGTGPLGSNQPQHF. As DNA, the CDR3 is TGTGCCAGCAGCTTAGCGGGGACGGGTCCTTTAGGCAGCAATCAGCCCCAGCATTTT. The full variable domain, its missing parts supplied by reference TRBV7-9 and TRBJ1-5, is DTGVSQNPRHKITKRGQNVTFRCDPISEHNRLYWYRQTLGQGPEFLTYFQNEAQLEKSRLLSDRFSAERPKGSFSTLEIQRTEQGDSAMYLCASSLAGTGPLGSNQPQHFGDGTRLSIL.